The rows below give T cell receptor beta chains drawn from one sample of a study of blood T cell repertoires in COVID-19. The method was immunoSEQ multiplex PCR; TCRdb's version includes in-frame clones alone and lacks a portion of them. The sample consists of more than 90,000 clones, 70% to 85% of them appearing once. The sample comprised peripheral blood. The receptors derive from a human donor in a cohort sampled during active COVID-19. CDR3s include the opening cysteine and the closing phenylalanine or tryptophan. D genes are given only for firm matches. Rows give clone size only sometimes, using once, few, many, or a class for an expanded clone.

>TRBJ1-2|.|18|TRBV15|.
TGTGCCACCAGCAGAGGGGGGGTAACGGCAGCCTATAACTATGGCTACACCTTC
CATSRGGVTAAYNYGYTF
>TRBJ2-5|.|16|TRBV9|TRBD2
TGTGCCAGCAGCGACGGGACTAGCACCCCCCAAGAGACCCAGTACTTC
CASSDGTSTPQETQYF
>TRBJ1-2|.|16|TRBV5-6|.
TGTGCCAGCAGCTTGGGGATCGGGAGGGGCGCGTATGGCTACACCTTC
CASSLGIGRGAYGYTF
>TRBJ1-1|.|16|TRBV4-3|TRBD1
TGCGCCAGCAGCCAAGATTGGGCCAGGGGGCCCACTGAAGCTTTCTTT
CASSQDWARGPTEAFF
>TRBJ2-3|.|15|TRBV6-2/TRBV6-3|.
TGTGCCAGCAGTTACCTGGGACTCCCCACAGATACGCAGTATTTT
CASSYLGLPTDTQYF
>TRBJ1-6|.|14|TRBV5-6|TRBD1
TGTGCCAGCAGCTTCGGGACAGTAAATTCACCCCTCCACTTT
CASSFGTVNSPLHF
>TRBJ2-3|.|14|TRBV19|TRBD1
TGTGCCAGTAACACAGGGGGCGAAACAGATACGCAGTATTTT
CASNTGGETDTQYF
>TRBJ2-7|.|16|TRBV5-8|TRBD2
TGTGCCAGCAGCTTGGGGCGGGGAGCGGGGTCATACGAGCAGTACTTC
CASSLGRGAGSYEQYF
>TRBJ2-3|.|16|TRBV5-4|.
TGTGCCAGCAGTCCAGGGGGGACACATTACACAGATACGCAGTATTTT
CASSPGGTHYTDTQYF
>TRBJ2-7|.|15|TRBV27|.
TGTGCCAGCAGCACTCGGACTGCGAGCTCCTACGAGCAGTACTTC
CASSTRTASSYEQYF
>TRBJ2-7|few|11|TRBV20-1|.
TGCAGTGCTCGGACAGCGTACGAGCAGTACTTC
CSARTAYEQYF
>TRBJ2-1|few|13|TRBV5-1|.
TGCGCCAGCAGCTTTTCAGATTACAATGAGCAGTTCTTC
CASSFSDYNEQFF
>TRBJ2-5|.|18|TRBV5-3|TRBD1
TGTGCCAGAGGACCGTCGAGGGATACGGACAGGTGTCAAGAGACCCAGTACTTC
CARGPSRDTDRCQETQYF
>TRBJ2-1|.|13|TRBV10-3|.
TGTGCCACTCTACAGACAGCTGACAATGAGCAGTTCTTC
CATLQTADNEQFF
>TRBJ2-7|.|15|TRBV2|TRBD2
TGTGCCAGCAGTGACCTAGAGACTAGCGGGATAGAGCAGTACTTC
CASSDLETSGIEQYF
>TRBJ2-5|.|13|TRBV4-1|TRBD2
TGCGCCAGCAGCCAAGGGGACTATGAGACCCAGTACTTC
CASSQGDYETQYF
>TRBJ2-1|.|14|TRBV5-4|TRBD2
TGTGCCAGCAGCTCTAGCGGGGGGGCCTATGAGCAGTTCTTC
CASSSSGGAYEQFF